The clone carrying this T cell receptor beta chain appeared a single time. Its target is not known. This sample was taken from a study of post-analysis software for immune sequencing data. Study-wide points: Comparison with controls showed significantly lower normalized Chao1 diversity in multiple sclerosis patients.

Unique molecular identifiers tagged the TCR beta cDNA libraries. In TCRdb, the PCR reads were re-called with MiXCR into one record per CDR3 protein. The sample consists of approximately 730,000 distinct CDR3 sequences, roughly 27% of them appearing once. The receptor comes from a girl aged 10-17 years with multiple sclerosis. Material: blood.

CDR3 coding DNA: TGTGCCAGCAGTTTGGCCAGCGGGAGTCTCCACAATGAGCAGTTCTTC. Encoded protein: CASSLASGSLHNEQFF. J is TRBJ2-1 and V is TRBV28; 8 positions agree with TRBD2. V was clipped by 3 bases and J by 5 bases; unmatched bases: 9. Germline V lookup: CDR1 MDHEN, CDR2 SYDVKM. CDR3 length: 16 amino acids.